This TCR beta chain originates from a study of siplizumab effects on memory and regulatory T cells. There are 15 residues in the CDR3. The V end was cut by 0 bases, the J end by 4 bases, with 10 bases between. In germline, CDR1 is SGHRS, CDR2 YFSETQ. Produced via immunoSEQ multiplex PCR; TCRdb's table is partial and in-frame only. The sample has 100,000 or so clones, 85% to 95% seen once. The sequence was collected from a human donor in good health. The sample was Tregs sorted from blood. The rearrangement joins TRBV5-1 to TRBJ1-4, with a possible D match to TRBD1 (5 bases). CDR3 DNA: TGCGCCAGCAGCTTGGTGGGACGGATTAATGAAAAACTGTTTTTT. Encoded protein: CASSLVGRINEKLFF.